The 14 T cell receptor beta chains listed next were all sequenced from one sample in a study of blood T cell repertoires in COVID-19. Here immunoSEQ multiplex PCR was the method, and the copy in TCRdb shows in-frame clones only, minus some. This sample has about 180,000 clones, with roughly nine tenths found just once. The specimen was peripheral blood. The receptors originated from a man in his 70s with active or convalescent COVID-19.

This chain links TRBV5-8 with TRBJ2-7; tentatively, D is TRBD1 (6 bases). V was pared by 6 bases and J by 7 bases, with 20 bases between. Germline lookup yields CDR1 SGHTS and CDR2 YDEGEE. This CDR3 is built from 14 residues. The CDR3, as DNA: TGTGCCAGCACCCGGAGAGGGGGAAATCGGGAGCAGTACTTC. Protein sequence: CASTRRGGNREQYF.

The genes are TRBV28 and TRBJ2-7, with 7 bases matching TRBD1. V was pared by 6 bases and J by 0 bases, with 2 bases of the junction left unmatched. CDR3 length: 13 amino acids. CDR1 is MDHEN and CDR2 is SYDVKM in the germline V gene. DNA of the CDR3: TGTGCCAGCAGCAACAGGGGCTCCTACGAGCAGTACTTC. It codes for CASSNRGSYEQYF.

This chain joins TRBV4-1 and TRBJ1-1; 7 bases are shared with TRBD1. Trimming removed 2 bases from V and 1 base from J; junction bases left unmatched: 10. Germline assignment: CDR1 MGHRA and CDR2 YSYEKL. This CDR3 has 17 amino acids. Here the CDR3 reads CASSQSLTRQGNTEAFF. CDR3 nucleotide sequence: TGCGCCAGCAGCCAATCACTAACCCGACAGGGGAACACTGAAGCTTTCTTT.

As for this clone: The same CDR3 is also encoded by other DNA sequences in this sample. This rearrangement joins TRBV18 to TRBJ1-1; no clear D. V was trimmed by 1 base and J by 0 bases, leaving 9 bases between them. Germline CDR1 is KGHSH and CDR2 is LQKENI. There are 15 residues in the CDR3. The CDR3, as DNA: TGTGCCAGCTCACCACGCGGAGGGCTGAACACTGAAGCTTTCTTT. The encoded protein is CASSPRGGLNTEAFF.

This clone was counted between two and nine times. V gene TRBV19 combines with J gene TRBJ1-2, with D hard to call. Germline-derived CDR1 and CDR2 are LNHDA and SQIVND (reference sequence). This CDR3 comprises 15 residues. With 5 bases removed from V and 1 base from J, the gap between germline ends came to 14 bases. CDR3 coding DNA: TGTGCCAGTAGTGCACGACTGTCCAATAACTATGGCTACACCTTC. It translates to CASSARLSNNYGYTF.

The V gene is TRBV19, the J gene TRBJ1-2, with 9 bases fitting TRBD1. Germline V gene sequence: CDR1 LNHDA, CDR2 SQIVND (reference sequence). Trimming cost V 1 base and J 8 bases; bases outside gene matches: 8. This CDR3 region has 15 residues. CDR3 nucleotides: TGTGCCAGTAGTATAGTAGGGACAGGGATAAAAGGCTACACCTTC. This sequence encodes CASSIVGTGIKGYTF.

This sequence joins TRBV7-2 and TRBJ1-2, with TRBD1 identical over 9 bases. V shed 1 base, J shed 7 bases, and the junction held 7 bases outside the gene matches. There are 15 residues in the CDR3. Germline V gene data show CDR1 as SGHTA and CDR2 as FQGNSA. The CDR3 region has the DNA TGTGCCAGCAGCTTAGGCCTACAGGGGGCGGGTGGCTACACCTTC. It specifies CASSLGLQGAGGYTF. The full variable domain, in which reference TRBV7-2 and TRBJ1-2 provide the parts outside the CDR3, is GAGVSQSPSNKVTEKGKDVELRCDPISGHTALYWYRQSLGQGLEFLIYFQGNSAPDKSGLPSDRFSAERTGGSVSTLTIQRTQQEDSAVYLCASSLGLQGAGGYTFGSGTRLTVV.

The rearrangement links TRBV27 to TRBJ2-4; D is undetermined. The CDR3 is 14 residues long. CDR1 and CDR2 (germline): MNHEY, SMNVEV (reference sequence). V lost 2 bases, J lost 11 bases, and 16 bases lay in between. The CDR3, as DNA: TGTGCCAGCAGTTTAGGGCTGCCCGGTTCGCTTCAGTACTTC. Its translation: CASSLGLPGSLQYF.

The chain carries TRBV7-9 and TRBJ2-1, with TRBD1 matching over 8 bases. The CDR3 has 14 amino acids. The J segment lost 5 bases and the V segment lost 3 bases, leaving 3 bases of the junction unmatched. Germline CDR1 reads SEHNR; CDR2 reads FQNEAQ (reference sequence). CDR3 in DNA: TGTGCCAGCAGCTTTACGGACAGGGACAATGAGCAGTTCTTC. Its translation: CASSFTDRDNEQFF.

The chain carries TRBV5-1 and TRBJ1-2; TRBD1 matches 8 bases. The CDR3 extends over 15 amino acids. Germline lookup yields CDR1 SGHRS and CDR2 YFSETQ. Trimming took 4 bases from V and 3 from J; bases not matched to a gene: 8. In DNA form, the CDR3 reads TGCGCCAGCAGCCTTCGCCAGGGGGCTGACTATGGCTACACCTTC. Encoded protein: CASSLRQGADYGYTF. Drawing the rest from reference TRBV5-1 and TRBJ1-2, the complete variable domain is KAGVTQTPRYLIKTRGQQVTLSCSPISGHRSVSWYQQTPGQGLQFLFEYFSETQRNKGNFPGRFSGRQFSNSRSEMNVSTLELGDSALYLCASSLRQGADYGYTFGSGTRLTVV.

CDR3 residues: CASSFDRGSSEAFF. CDR3 in DNA: TGTGCCAGCAGCTTCGACAGGGGAAGTTCTGAAGCTTTCTTT. This chain links TRBV6-5 with TRBJ1-1; TRBD1 matches at 8 bases. Germline CDR1 MNHEY, CDR2 SVGAGI. V trimming: 6 bases; J trimming: 6 bases; junction bases outside the gene matches: 9. This CDR3 is 14 amino acids long.

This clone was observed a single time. CDR3 sequence (DNA): TGCAGCGTCCGGGCGGGGTCCAGATCCTACGAGCAGTACTTC. This codes for CSVRAGSRSYEQYF. V usage is TRBV29-1 and J usage is TRBJ2-7, with a tentative D call TRBD2 (6 bases). Germline V gene lookup returns CDR1 SQVTM and CDR2 ANQGSEA. Trimming stripped 6 bases from V and 1 base from J, with 16 bases between. CDR3 length equals 14 residues.

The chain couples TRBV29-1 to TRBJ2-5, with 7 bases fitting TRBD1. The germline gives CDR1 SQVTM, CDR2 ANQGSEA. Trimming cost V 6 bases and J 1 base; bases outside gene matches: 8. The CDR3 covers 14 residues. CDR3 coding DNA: TGCAGCGTGAGGGGCGGACAGGTCCAAGAGACCCAGTACTTC. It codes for CSVRGGQVQETQYF.

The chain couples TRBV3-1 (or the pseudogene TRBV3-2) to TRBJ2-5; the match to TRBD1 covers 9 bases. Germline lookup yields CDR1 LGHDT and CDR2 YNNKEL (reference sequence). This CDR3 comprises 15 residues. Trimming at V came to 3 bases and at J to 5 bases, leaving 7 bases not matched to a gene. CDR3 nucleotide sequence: TGTGCCAGCAGCCATTGGGACAGGGAGAGGGAGACCCAGTACTTC. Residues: CASSHWDRERETQYF.